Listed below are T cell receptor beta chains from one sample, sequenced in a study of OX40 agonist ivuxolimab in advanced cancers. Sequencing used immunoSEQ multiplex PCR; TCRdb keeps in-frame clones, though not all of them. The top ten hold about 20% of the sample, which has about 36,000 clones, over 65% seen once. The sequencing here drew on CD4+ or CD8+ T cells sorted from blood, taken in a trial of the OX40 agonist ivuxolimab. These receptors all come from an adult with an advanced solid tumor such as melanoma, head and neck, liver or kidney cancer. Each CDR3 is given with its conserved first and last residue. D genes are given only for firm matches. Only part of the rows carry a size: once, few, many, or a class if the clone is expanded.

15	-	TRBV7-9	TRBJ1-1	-	TGTGCCAGCAGCTCAGTAACCGAACTGGGACCTGAAGCTTTCTTT	CASSSVTELGPEAFF
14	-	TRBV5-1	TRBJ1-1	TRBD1	TGCGCCAGCAGCTACGGGACAGGAGTCACTGAAGCTTTCTTT	CASSYGTGVTEAFF
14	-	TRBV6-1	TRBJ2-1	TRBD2	TGTGCCAGCAGTCTAGCGGGAGGGTACAATGAGCAGTTCTTC	CASSLAGGYNEQFF
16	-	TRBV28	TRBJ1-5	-	TGTGCCAGCAGTTTATGGCGGGGAATGAGCAATCAGCCCCAGCATTTT	CASSLWRGMSNQPQHF
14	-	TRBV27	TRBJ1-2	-	TGTGCCAGCAGTTTAGGGGGCGGGACCTATGGCTACACCTTC	CASSLGGGTYGYTF
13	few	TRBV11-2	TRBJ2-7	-	TGTGCCAGCAGCCCGACTACCTCCTACGAGCAGTACTTC	CASSPTTSYEQYF
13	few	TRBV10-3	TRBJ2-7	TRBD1	TGTGCCATCAGAGACAGGGGAACCTACGAGCAGTACTTC	CAIRDRGTYEQYF
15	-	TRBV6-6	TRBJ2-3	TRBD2	TGTGCCAGCAAACTAGCGGGGGGGCGTTGGAGTGAGCAGTATTTT	CASKLAGGRWSEQYF
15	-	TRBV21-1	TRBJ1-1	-	TGTGCCAGCAGCATCGGGGAACCGGCGAACACTGAAGCTTTCTTT	CASSIGEPANTEAFF
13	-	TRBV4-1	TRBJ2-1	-	TGCGCCAGCAGCCAAGAATTGGTTTCGGAGCAGTTCTTC	CASSQELVSEQFF
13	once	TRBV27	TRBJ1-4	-	TGTGCCAGCAGTTCGAACCGGAGGGAAAAACTGTTTTTT	CASSSNRREKLFF
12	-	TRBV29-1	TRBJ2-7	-	TGCAGCGTTGAACTGGGGAGTCGCGAGCAGTACTTC	CSVELGSREQYF
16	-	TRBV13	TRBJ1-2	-	TGTGCCAGCAGCTTAGGCCTGTACGACAGGTACTATGGCTACACCTTC	CASSLGLYDRYYGYTF
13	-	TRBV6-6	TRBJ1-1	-	TGTGCCAGCAGCGGAGGAGTGAACACTGAAGCTTTCTTT	CASSGGVNTEAFF
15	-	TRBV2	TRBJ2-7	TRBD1	TGTGCACACAGCCCCGGGACAGAGAGCTCCTACGAGCAGTACTTC	CAHSPGTESSYEQYF
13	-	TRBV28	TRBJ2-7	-	TGTGCCAGCAACCTCAATCCGGCCCACGAGCAGTACTTC	CASNLNPAHEQYF
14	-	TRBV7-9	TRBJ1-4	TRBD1	TGTGCCAGCAGCTCTAGGGGGCAAGGCGGAAAACTGTTTTTT	CASSSRGQGGKLFF
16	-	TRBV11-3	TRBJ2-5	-	TGTGCCAGCAGCCCGACACGAGCGAGAAGGGGAGAGACCCAGTACTTC	CASSPTRARRGETQYF
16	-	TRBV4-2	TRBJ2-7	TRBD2	TGTGCCAGCAGCCAAGAGAGGCTAGCGGGTGATTACGAGCAGTACTTC	CASSQERLAGDYEQYF
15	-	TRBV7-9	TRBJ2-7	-	TGTGCCAGCAGCTCGGTGGGGGTCCCTAGGGGAGAGCAGTACTTC	CASSSVGVPRGEQYF
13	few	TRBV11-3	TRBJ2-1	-	TGTGCCAGCAGCTCCAGAGGGTCGTATGAGCAGTTCTTC	CASSSRGSYEQFF
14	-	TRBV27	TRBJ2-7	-	TGTGCCAGCAGTTCCCCGCTCGACGGCTACGAGCAGTACTTC	CASSSPLDGYEQYF
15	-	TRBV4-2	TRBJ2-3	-	TGTGCCAGCAGCCAAGATGACGGGAGTATAAATACGCAGTATTTT	CASSQDDGSINTQYF
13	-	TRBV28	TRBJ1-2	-	TGTGCCAGCAGTTTTTGGGGGGCGCGAGGCTACACCTTC	CASSFWGARGYTF
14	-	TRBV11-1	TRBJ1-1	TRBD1	TGTGCCAGCAGCTTAATACAGGGGGCAGCTGAAGCTTTCTTT	CASSLIQGAAEAFF
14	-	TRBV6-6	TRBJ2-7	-	TGTGCCAGCAGTTACTTAGGGACAAACTACGAGCAGTACTTC	CASSYLGTNYEQYF
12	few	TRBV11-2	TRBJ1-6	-	TGTGCCAGCAGCTTGGGGAACTCACCCCTCCACTTT	CASSLGNSPLHF
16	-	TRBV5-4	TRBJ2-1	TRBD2	TGTGCCAGCAGCCAAGATCGGGGGGGCTACTACAATGAGCAGTTCTTC	CASSQDRGGYYNEQFF
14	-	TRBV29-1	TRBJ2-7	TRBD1	TGCAGCGTTGAAGGGACAGGTGGTCTCTACGAGCAGTACTTC	CSVEGTGGLYEQYF
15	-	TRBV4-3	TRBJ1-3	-	TGCGCCAGCAGCCTCGGACGAACCTCTGGAAACACCATATATTTT	CASSLGRTSGNTIYF
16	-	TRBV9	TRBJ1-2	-	TGTGCCAGCAGCCAATTTTCGGGGCAGTCCTCATATGGCTACACCTTC	CASSQFSGQSSYGYTF
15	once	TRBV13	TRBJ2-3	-	TGTGCCAGCAGCTTCCTTGGGTCTAGCACAGATACGCAGTATTTT	CASSFLGSSTDTQYF
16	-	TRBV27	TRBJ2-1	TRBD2	TGTGCCAGCAGTTCCCGGACTAGCGGGGTACGACAGGGGCAGTTCTTC	CASSSRTSGVRQGQFF
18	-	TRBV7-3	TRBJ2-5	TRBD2	TGTGCCAGCAGCTTAAAGGGGCGAGCGGGAGGGCGGCGGGAGACCCAGTACTTC	CASSLKGRAGGRRETQYF
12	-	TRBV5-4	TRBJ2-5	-	TGTGCCAGCAGAGGGACGGAAGAGACCCAGTACTTC	CASRGTEETQYF
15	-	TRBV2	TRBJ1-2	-	TGTGCCAGCAGCTCATTGACAGGAGGAATCTATGGCTACACCTTC	CASSSLTGGIYGYTF
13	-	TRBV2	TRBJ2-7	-	TGTGCCAGCAGTGGGACAGCCTCCTACGAGCAGTACTTC	CASSGTASYEQYF
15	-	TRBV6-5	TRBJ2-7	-	TGTGCCAGCAGTTCCCCTTTGGGGGGCCGGCACGAGCAGTACTTC	CASSSPLGGRHEQYF
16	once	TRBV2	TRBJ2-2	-	TGTGCCAGCAGTGTTGATAGGGGGGCGAACACCGGGGAGCTGTTTTTT	CASSVDRGANTGELFF
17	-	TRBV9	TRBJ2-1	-	TGTGCCAGCAGCGTAGACCGAGGGGGGGCTTCTTACAATGAGCAGTTCTTC	CASSVDRGGASYNEQFF